This is a list of T cell receptor beta chains from one sample in a study of shared clonotypes between healthy human individuals. The protocol was immunoSEQ multiplex PCR, while the TCRdb copy is restricted to in-frame clones and leaves out a portion. The repertoire consists of 2 million to 2.5 million clones, with nearly 97% occurring once and the leading ten covering approximately 0.13%. Sequencing was carried out using naive CD4+ T cells sorted from blood. The receptors originated from a man younger than 30 in good health. The CDR3 runs from the conserved cysteine through the conserved F or W. D genes are given only for firm matches. The listing skips clone size in some rows; elsewhere it reads once, few, many or a size class.

clone size	V gene	J gene	D gene	CDR3 DNA	CDR3 protein
-	TRBV9	TRBJ1-2	TRBD1	TGTGCCAGCAGCGTGGCACGGACAGGGGGCCCCTATGGCTACACCTTC	CASSVARTGGPYGYTF
-	TRBV14	TRBJ2-7	-	TGTGCCAGCAGCCAAGTGCTTAACGCCTACGAGCAGTACTTC	CASSQVLNAYEQYF
-	TRBV7-2	TRBJ2-7	TRBD1	TGTGTCAGCAGCTTAGTAGACAGGGGGATTAGCGAGCAGTACTTC	CVSSLVDRGISEQYF
-	TRBV2	TRBJ1-5	TRBD1	TGTGCCAGCAGTATGGACAGGGCGGACCAGCCCCAGCATTTT	CASSMDRADQPQHF
-	TRBV4-3	TRBJ1-1	-	TGCGCCAGCAGCCAAGATTCTTGGACAGAAAACACTGAAGCTTTCTTT	CASSQDSWTENTEAFF
-	TRBV28	TRBJ2-3	-	TGTGCCAGCAGTTTCGCAAGGCCCCTCACAGATACGCAGTATTTT	CASSFARPLTDTQYF
once	TRBV5-6	TRBJ1-1	-	TGTGCCAGCAGCTGGGGGGCAGGGGACACTGAAGCTTTCTTT	CASSWGAGDTEAFF
-	TRBV7-3	TRBJ2-5	TRBD2	TGTGCCAGCAGCTCCGGACTAGCGGAAGAGACCCAGTACTTC	CASSSGLAEETQYF
-	TRBV4-1	TRBJ2-5	-	TGCGCCAGCAGCCAACACCAATGGGGCTCCGAAGAGACCCAGTACTTC	CASSQHQWGSEETQYF
once	TRBV5-4	TRBJ2-7	TRBD1	TGTGCCAGCAGCTTGTCAGGGGGCGAGGAGCAGTACTTC	CASSLSGGEEQYF
-	TRBV19	TRBJ2-2	-	TGTGCCAGTACCACAGTCTGGACCGGGGAGCTGTTTTTT	CASTTVWTGELFF
-	TRBV30	TRBJ1-2	-	TGTGCCTGGAGTGTACGCCAGGGGTATGGCTACACCTTC	CAWSVRQGYGYTF
-	TRBV29-1	TRBJ1-1	-	TGCAGCGTTGTGAAGCACCCTGCGCCTGAAGCTTTCTTT	CSVVKHPAPEAFF
-	TRBV7-2	TRBJ1-5	-	TGTGCCAGCAGCCCAGGGGACCGTCAGCCCCAGCATTTT	CASSPGDRQPQHF
-	TRBV2	TRBJ1-1	TRBD1	TGTGCCAGCACCGACAGGGGGAACACTGAAGCTTTCTTT	CASTDRGNTEAFF
-	TRBV5-1	TRBJ2-7	-	TGCGCCAGCAGCAGGGACTTCTCCTACGAGCAGTACTTC	CASSRDFSYEQYF
once	TRBV5-8	TRBJ2-2	-	TGTGCCAGCAGGGCTATGGGAGGACTGGGAAACACCGGGGAGCTGTTTTTT	CASRAMGGLGNTGELFF
-	TRBV5-1	TRBJ1-1	TRBD1	TGCGCCAGCAGCTTGGTAGGACAGGGAGTGGGTACTGAAGCTTTCTTT	CASSLVGQGVGTEAFF
-	TRBV19	TRBJ1-6	TRBD1	TGTGCCAGTCGCAACAGGGGAATGAAGGATTCACCCCTCCACTTT	CASRNRGMKDSPLHF
-	TRBV18	TRBJ2-5	-	TGTGCCAGCTCAACTCTCCTAGGCGGGTTGGGGGAGACCCAGTACTTC	CASSTLLGGLGETQYF